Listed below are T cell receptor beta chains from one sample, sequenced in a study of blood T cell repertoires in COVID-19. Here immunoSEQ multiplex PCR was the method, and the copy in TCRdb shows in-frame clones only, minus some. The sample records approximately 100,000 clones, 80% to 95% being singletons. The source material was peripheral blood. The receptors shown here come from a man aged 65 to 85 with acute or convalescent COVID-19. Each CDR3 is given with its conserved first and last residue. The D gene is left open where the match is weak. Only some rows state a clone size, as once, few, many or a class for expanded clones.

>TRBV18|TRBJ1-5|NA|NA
TGTGCCAGCTCACCACAGGGGCCAGATCAGCCCCAGCATTTT
CASSPQGPDQPQHF
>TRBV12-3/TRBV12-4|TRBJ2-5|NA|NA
TGTGCCAGCAGCCGAGGGTCGGAGACCCAGTACTTC
CASSRGSETQYF
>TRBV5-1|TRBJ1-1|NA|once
TGCGCCAGCAGCTTGGATTACGGGGTCATGAACACTGAAGCTTTCTTT
CASSLDYGVMNTEAFF
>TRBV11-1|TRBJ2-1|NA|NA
TGTGCCAGCAGCTTAGGCGATGGTGATGAGCAGTTCTTC
CASSLGDGDEQFF
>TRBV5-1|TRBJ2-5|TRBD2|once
TGCGCCAGCAAAGGAGTTGCGGGACTAGCGGGGGGCAACCTCTGGGAGACCCAGTACTTC
CASKGVAGLAGGNLWETQYF
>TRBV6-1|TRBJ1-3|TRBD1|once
TGTGCCAGCAGTGTCTCTCGCTTCCCCCGAACAGGGGGTGGCAACACCATATATTTT
CASSVSRFPRTGGGNTIYF
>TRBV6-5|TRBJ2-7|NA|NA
TGTGCCAGCAGTTACAGACAGCTTTCTAGCTACGAGCAGTACTTC
CASSYRQLSSYEQYF
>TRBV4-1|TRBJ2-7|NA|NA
TGCGCCAGCAGCCGCGATCCGACGGGGAGCTCCTACGAGCAGTACTTC
CASSRDPTGSSYEQYF
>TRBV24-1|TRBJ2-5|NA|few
TGTGCCACCAGTGACATGGACACCGGAGAAGAGACCCAGTACTTC
CATSDMDTGEETQYF
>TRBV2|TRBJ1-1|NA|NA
TGTGCCAGTGGCGGTGGAAGTGAAGCTTTCTTT
CASGGGSEAFF
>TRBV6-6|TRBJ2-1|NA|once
TGTGCCAGCAGTTACGGGGGGGCCGGATCCAATGAGCAGTTCTTC
CASSYGGAGSNEQFF
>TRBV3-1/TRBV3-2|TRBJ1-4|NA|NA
TGTGCCAGCAGCCAACATAATGAAAAACTGTTTTTT
CASSQHNEKLFF
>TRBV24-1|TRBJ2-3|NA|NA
TGTGCCACCAGTGAGGCGGGGATAAATACGCAGTATTTT
CATSEAGINTQYF